Shown below are 2 T cell receptor beta chains from a single sample sequenced in a study of identifying expanded T cells in peripheral blood. Profiled with immunoSEQ multiplex PCR; TCRdb holds only in-frame clones, not every one. The sample lists under 150,000 clones, approximately 88% occurring once. Sequences were obtained from blood. Source of these receptors: a person between 18 and 69 years old in good health.

This clone was counted a few times. The chain carries TRBV6-6 and TRBJ2-1; TRBD2 agrees at 13 bases. The CDR3 has 16 amino acids. CDR1 and CDR2 (germline): MNHNY, SVGAGI (reference sequence). J was trimmed by 7 bases and V by 5 bases; bases with no gene match: 8. In nucleotides, the CDR3 is TGTGCCAGCAGTCCCTGGACTAGCGGGGGTCAAAATGAGCAGTTCTTC. Encoded protein: CASSPWTSGGQNEQFF.

This clone was seen a handful of times. The chain links TRBV6-6 to TRBJ1-1; unclear D gene. Trimming removed 11 bases from V and 5 bases from J, with 12 bases in between. The CDR3 length is 11 residues. Germline V gives CDR1 MNHNY, CDR2 SVGAGI (reference sequence). CDR3 in DNA: TGTGCCGCAAGAGTCTGGACTGAAGCTTTCTTT. The encoded protein is CAARVWTEAFF.